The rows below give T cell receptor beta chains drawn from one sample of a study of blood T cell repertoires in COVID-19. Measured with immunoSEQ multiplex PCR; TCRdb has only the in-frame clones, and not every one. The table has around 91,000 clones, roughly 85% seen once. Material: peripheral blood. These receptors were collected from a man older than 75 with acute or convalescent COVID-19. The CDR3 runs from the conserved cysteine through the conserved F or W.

CDR3aa: CASSATGPPHEQYF
v_gene: TRBV6-4

CDR3aa: CASSPSATGGNQPQHF
v_gene: TRBV7-2

CDR3aa: CASSAQARASGAYEQYF
v_gene: TRBV9

CDR3aa: CASRRDREYYGYTF
v_gene: TRBV5-1

CDR3aa: CSVGKGAGGTSYTQYF
v_gene: TRBV29-1

CDR3aa: CASSVGQGNEQFF
v_gene: TRBV9

CDR3aa: CASRGTSGGITGELFF
v_gene: TRBV10-2

CDR3aa: CASREPGETQYF
v_gene: TRBV12-3/TRBV12-4

CDR3aa: CASSPNPEGLAEFF
v_gene: TRBV11-2

CDR3aa: CASSFRGLNEKLFF
v_gene: TRBV5-6

CDR3aa: CASSRRSSGLPYEQYF
v_gene: TRBV9

CDR3aa: CASSPIGLGNTGELFF
v_gene: TRBV28

CDR3aa: CASSMRQGANTEAFF
v_gene: TRBV19

CDR3aa: CASSSQGFGTGELFF
v_gene: TRBV11-3

CDR3aa: CASRDRGYDNEQFF
v_gene: TRBV19

CDR3aa: CASSLAWQGARDEQFF
v_gene: TRBV7-7

CDR3aa: CASSLYPQGAVAGELFF
v_gene: TRBV28

CDR3aa: CASSVGAGGGRFFGDTQYF
v_gene: TRBV9

CDR3aa: CASRTGQMAYGYTF
v_gene: TRBV28

CDR3aa: CASSVTQTGPLETQYF
v_gene: TRBV7-9

CDR3aa: CASSLAGSYQPQHF
v_gene: TRBV7-8

CDR3aa: CASSWDRAYEQYF
v_gene: TRBV27

CDR3aa: CASSYLPDKAYEQYF
v_gene: TRBV7-3

CDR3aa: CASSSVSGLAGTDTQYF
v_gene: TRBV27

CDR3aa: CASSQELDNSPLHF
v_gene: TRBV25-1

CDR3aa: CAISGTSGDKKYNEQFF
v_gene: TRBV10-3

CDR3aa: CASRGDSSEQYF
v_gene: TRBV6-5

CDR3aa: CATSDLNRRGPDTQYF
v_gene: TRBV24-1

CDR3aa: CASSQLAGGPTDTQYF
v_gene: TRBV14